This T cell receptor (beta chain) was retrieved from a study of cytomegalovirus exposure and HLA in healthy donors. Study conclusions and caveats: A later analysis found most CMV-associated TCR beta chains apparently HLA-restricted.

Primers: 60 Vbeta forward and 13 Jbeta reverse. TCRdb's table, derived via immunoSEQ multiplex PCR, lists solely in-frame clones and lacks some. This sample has some 200,000 clones, with 83% found just once. About this clone itself: Its specificity is not known.

The CDR3 totals 13 residues. Per germline, CDR1 SGDLS and CDR2 YYNGEE. The V gene lost 3 bases and the J gene lost 6 bases, with 11 bases spanning the gap. The source material was PBMCs. The receptor's source is a man aged 50-59 years in good health and CMV-seronegative. The chain couples TRBV9 to TRBJ2-3, with D possibly TRBD2 on 5 matching bases. DNA for the CDR3: TGTGCCAGCAGCGCGGATAGGAGGGATACGCAGTATTTT. As protein: CASSADRRDTQYF.